Below, one TCR beta chain is given with its context. The data were taken from a study of blood T cell repertoires in COVID-19. The wider study: Samples representing acute and convalescent COVID-19 were sourced from the United States, Italy and Spain. Sources were T cells, B-cell-depleted T cells, or PBMCs; the material itself was cDNA or gDNA.

Seattle researchers signed up patients amid active infection and tracked them longitudinally. Per the germline V gene, CDR1 is DFQATT and CDR2 is SNEGSKA (reference sequence). The CDR3 is 9 residues long. Trimming pared 4 bases from V and 8 bases from J, leaving 5 bases between. Per the original data handling: It was from reference gene primer amplification that nucleated cell counts were estimated. Produced via immunoSEQ multiplex PCR; TCRdb's table is partial and in-frame only. Clonal size and the V and J genes are those of that table, whereas D and trimming came from the DNA. The sample lists 150,000 or so clones, more than 80% seen once, with 13% in the top ten.

The sequence derives from a man aged 18 to 35 with COVID-19, enrolled during active disease. The chain couples TRBV20-1 to TRBJ1-2; no clear D. The sequencing sample was made of peripheral blood. The chain's CDR3 is CSATGGYTF. The CDR3 DNA follows: TGCAGTGCTACCGGGGGCTACACCTTC.